This T cell receptor beta chain appears in the sequencing data of a study of T cells in Graves' hyperthyroidism and ophthalmopathy (dated by TCRdb to between 2018 and 2021). With respect to the entire study: Peripheral blood was collected at initial diagnosis, before any treatment. After blood sampling, hyperthyroidism patients were treated with methimazole at a starting dose of 30 mg daily, and ophthalmopathy patients were treated with high-dose intravenous methylprednisolone. Prospective prediction of ophthalmopathy was tested in an independent validation cohort of fewer than 20 hyperthyroidism patients and 15 to 17 patients who later progressed to ophthalmopathy. The study also compared thyroid tissue and blood T-cell repertoires from 6 or 7 Graves' hyperthyroidism patients. To identify TCR V-J signatures that set the groups apart, the researchers used a discovery cohort of 95 to 100 patients, made up of 40 to 45 with Graves' ophthalmopathy and 57 with stable Graves' hyperthyroidism. The paper reports TCR Vbeta CDR3 sequencing of roughly 140 peripheral blood samples: around 45 ophthalmopathy, fewer than 80 hyperthyroidism and approximately 17 progressor patients. The roughly 94 discovery patients were randomly divided into training and test sets at a 7:3 ratio.

In the case of this clonotype: Its antigen target is currently unknown. There are no base qualities to consult, and no much larger clone falls within one base.

Graves' hyperthyroidism was defined as stable when no progression to ophthalmopathy occurred over 18 months of follow-up. The hyperthyroidism patients were between 18 and 65 years old and newly diagnosed, with a disease duration of less than 2 months. Any patient with an uncontrolled infection, another autoimmune disease, pregnancy or lactation was excluded. Diagnoses were established on the basis of clinical symptoms, serum thyroxine and TRAb, thyroid ultrasound, and orbital computed tomography. PBMCs were separated from 10 ml of fresh peripheral blood using Ficoll-Paque density gradient centrifugation. Total RNA was extracted using Trizol reagent, and RNA quality was assessed on an Agilent 2100 Bioanalyzer. Looking up the germline V gene yields CDR1 SGHRS and CDR2 YFSETQ. V and J are truncated by 9 bases and 0 bases respectively, leaving an intervening sequence of 4 bases. Measured from the cysteine to the phenylalanine, the CDR3 is 12 residues long. Kept here is only the CDR3 DNA, which spans 36 bases and is read in frame from base 1.

The paper's findings and limits, for the study overall: Sample size was not statistically predetermined, and investigators were not blinded to group allocation. Most expanded thyroid clonotypes (frequency above 0.001) were also detected in blood, a finding suggesting that blood repertoires may reflect thyroid immune responses. In validation, the model predicted progression to ophthalmopathy with 65% to 71% sensitivity and 72.22% specificity, a median of 6.5 months before onset. Ophthalmopathy was separated from stable hyperthyroidism by a 13 V-J signature model, with just over 85% sensitivity and about 81% specificity obtained in cross-validation and 80%/75% obtained in testing.

The TCR beta CDR3 regions were amplified from the RNA transcripts. A first-round RT-PCR of the TCR CDR3 used the HTBI primer set with the Qiagen OneStep RT-PCR kit. A second multiplex PCR round built the libraries, followed by size selection and purification. Libraries were sequenced paired-end with 100 bp reads on an Illumina HiSeq2000. Concerning the study's data processing: SOAPnuke was used to process the raw data, removing reads that contained adapters or uncalled bases, had a mean Phred below 15, or lacked an exact match to the constant primer or identifier. COPE v1.2.5 was used to merge the high-quality paired reads, and each unique nucleotide sequence was defined as a clonotype. MiTCR v1.1 was used to align clonotypes to the IMGT TRBV, TRBD and TRBJ reference segments. Analysis was restricted to V-J combinations with a frequency above 0.0001, which covered roughly 99% of repertoires. A TCS score was defined as the ratio between F50 (clonal expansion) and ExV (chaos), using BLOSUM62-based TCRdist between CDR3 peptides within each V-J. Welch's t-statistics and random forest reduced around 520 V-J features to fewer than 15, which were used in a naive Bayes classifier (R e1071). The public reads were quality trimmed at Q25 with fastp and then assembled into clones with MiXCR by TCRdb, keeping productive beta chains. Identical CDR3 proteins give one entry, which carries the most common genes and DNA. V and J calls and clone size were set by TCRdb, not the authors. This sample is represented by 600,000 or so distinct CDR3 sequences; about a sixth of them were singletons. Clones ranked in the top ten supply less than 4.5% of the sample.

Sequenced: blood. The receptor's source is a woman under 40 with Graves' hyperthyroidism. The chain is assembled from TRBV5-1 and TRBJ2-6, with no confidently assigned D gene. The DNA sequence is given as TGCGCCACCTACTCTGGGGCCAACGTCCTGACTTTC. This sequence encodes CATYSGANVLTF.